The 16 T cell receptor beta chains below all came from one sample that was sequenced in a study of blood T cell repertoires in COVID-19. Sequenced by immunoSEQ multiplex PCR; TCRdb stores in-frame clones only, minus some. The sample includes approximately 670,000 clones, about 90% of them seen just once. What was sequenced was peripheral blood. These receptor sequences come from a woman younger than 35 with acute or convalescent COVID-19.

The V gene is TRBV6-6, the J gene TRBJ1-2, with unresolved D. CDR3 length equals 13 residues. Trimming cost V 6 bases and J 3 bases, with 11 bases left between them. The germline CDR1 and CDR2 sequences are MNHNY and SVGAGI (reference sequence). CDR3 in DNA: TGTGCCAGCAGCCCCTATGTGGACTATGGCTACACCTTC. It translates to CASSPYVDYGYTF.

CDR3 region: CASSRDRNYGYTF. The CDR3 DNA reads TGTGCCAGCAGTAGGGACAGGAACTATGGCTACACCTTC. This rearrangement joins TRBV7-2 to TRBJ1-2; TRBD1 aligns across 8 bases. The germline V gene encodes CDR1 SGHTA and CDR2 FQGNSA. This CDR3 comprises 13 residues. Trimming at V came to 6 bases and at J to 2 bases, leaving 2 bases not matched to a gene.

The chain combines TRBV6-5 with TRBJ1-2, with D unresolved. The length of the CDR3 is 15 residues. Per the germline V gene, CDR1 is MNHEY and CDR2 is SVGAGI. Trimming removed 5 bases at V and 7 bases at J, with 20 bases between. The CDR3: CASSPTPGFGSGYTF. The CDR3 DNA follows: TGTGCCAGCAGTCCCACTCCAGGTTTTGGGTCTGGCTACACCTTC.

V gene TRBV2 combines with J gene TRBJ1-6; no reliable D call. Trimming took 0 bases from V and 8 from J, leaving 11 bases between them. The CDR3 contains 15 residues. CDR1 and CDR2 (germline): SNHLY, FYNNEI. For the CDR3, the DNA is TGTGCCAGCAGTGAAGCAAGCCGGGTCCATTCACCCCTCCACTTT. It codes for CASSEASRVHSPLHF.

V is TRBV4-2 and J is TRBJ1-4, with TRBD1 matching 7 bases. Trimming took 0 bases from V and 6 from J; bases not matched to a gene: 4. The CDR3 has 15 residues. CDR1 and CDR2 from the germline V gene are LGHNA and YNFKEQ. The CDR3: CASSQEKGAHEKLFF. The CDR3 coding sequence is TGTGCCAGCAGCCAAGAAAAGGGGGCGCATGAAAAACTGTTTTTT.

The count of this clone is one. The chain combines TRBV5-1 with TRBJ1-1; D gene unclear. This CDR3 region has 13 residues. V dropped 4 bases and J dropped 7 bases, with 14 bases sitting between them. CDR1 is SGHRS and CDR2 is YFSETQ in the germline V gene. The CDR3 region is CASSPLAVNEAFF. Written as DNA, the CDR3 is TGCGCCAGCAGCCCGCTCGCGGTAAATGAAGCTTTCTTT.

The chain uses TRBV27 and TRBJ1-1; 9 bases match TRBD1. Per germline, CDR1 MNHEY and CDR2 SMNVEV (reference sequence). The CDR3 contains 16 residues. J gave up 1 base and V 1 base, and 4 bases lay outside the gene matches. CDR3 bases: TGTGCCAGCAGTTTATGGAACAGGGGGCCGAACACTGAAGCTTTCTTT. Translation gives CASSLWNRGPNTEAFF.

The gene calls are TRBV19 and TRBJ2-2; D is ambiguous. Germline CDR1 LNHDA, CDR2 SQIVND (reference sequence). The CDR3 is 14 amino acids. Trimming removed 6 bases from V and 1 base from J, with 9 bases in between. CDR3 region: CASRVAGNTGELFF. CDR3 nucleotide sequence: TGTGCCAGTAGAGTGGCAGGGAACACCGGGGAGCTGTTTTTT.

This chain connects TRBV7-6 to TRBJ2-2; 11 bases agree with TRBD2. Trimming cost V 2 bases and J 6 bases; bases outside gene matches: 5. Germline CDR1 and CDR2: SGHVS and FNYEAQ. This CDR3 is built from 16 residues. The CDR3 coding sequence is TGTGCCAGCAGCTTACCCCCGGGACTAGCGGCCGGGGAGCTGTTTTTT. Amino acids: CASSLPPGLAAGELFF.

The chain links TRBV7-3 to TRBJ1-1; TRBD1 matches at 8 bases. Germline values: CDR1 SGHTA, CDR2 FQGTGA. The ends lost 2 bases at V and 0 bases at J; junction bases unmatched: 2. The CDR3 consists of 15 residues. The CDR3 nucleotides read TGTGCCAGCAGCTTACAGGGGGCGATGAACACTGAAGCTTTCTTT. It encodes CASSLQGAMNTEAFF.

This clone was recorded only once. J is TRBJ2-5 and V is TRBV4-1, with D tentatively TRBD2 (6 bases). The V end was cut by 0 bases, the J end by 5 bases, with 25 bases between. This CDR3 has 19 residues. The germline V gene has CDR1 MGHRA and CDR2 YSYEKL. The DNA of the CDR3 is TGCGCCAGCAGCCAAGATCCCCGGAGGGCGGGTCTCCCCCACGAGACCCAGTACTTC. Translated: CASSQDPRRAGLPHETQYF.

This CDR3 is CASSLQGGQPQHF. As DNA, the CDR3 is TGCGCCAGCAGCTTACAGGGCGGTCAGCCCCAGCATTTT. The genes are TRBV5-1 and TRBJ1-5, with D perhaps TRBD1 (6 bases). Trimming took 2 bases from V and 6 from J, leaving 9 bases between them. There are 13 residues in the CDR3. Germline V gene sequence: CDR1 SGHRS, CDR2 YFSETQ.

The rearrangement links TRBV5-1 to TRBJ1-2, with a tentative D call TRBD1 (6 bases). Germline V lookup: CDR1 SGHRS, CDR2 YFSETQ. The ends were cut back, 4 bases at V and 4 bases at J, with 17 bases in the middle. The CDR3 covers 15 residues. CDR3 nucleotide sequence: TGCGCCAGCAGCCTTGGAACGGACAGCATCTATGGCTACACCTTC. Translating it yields CASSLGTDSIYGYTF.

In nucleotides, the CDR3 is TGTGCCAGCAGCCAACCGGGACTAGGCTACGAGCAGTACTTC. Amino acids: CASSQPGLGYEQYF. This chain uses TRBV14 with TRBJ2-7; 8 positions match TRBD2. V gave up 2 bases and J gave up 3 bases; unmatched junction bases: 3. Germline CDR1 and CDR2: SGHDN and FVKESK. The CDR3 is 14 amino acids.

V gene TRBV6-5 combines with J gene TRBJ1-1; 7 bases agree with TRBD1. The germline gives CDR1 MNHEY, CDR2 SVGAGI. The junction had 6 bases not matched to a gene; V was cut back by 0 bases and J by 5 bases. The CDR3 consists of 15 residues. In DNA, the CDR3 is TGTGCCAGCAGTTACTCGTTTGACAGGGCGACTGAAGCTTTCTTT. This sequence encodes CASSYSFDRATEAFF.

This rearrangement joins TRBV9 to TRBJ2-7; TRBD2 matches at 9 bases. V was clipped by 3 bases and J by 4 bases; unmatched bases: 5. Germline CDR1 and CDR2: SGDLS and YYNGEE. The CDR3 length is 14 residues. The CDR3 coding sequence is TGTGCCAGCAGCGCCGAAAGCGGGGGGTACGAGCAGTACTTC. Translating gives CASSAESGGYEQYF.